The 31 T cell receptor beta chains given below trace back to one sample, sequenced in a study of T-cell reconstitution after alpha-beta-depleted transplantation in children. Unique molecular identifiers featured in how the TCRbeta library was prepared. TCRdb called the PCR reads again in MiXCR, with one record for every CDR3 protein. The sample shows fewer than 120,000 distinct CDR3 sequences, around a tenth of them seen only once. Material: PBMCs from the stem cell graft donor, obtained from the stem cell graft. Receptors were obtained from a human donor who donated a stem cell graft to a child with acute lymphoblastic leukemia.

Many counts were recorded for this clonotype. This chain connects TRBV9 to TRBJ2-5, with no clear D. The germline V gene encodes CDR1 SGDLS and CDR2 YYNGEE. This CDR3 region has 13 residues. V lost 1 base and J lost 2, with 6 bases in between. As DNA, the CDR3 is TGTGCCAGCAGCGTAAGGGTGCAAGAGACCCAGTACTTC. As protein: CASSVRVQETQYF.

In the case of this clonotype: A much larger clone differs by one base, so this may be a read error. This chain's CDR3 is CASSSRGAAYNDQFF. The DNA for the CDR3 is TGTGCCAGCAGCTCCCGGGGGGCCGCCTACAATGACCAGTTCTTC. The chain combines TRBV7-2 with TRBJ2-1; tentatively, D is TRBD2 (7 bases). The CDR3 has 15 amino acids. Germline loops: CDR1 SGHTA, CDR2 FQGNSA.

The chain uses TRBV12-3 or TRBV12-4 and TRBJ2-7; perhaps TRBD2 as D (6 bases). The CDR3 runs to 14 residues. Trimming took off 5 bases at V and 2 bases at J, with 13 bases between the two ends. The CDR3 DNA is TGTGCCAGCAGTACTGCGGGGTCCGCCTACGAGCAGTACTTC. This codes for CASSTAGSAYEQYF.

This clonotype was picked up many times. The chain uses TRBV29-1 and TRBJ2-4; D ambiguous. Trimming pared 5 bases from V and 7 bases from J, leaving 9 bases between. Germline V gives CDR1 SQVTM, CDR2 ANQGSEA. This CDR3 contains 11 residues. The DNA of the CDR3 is TGCAGCGTTTCAGAGCAGAACATTCAGTACTTC. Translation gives CSVSEQNIQYF.

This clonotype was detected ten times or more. Here the CDR3 DNA reads TGTGCCAGCAGTCTTTCACTAGCGGGCCGCACAGATACGCAGTATTTT. This translates into CASSLSLAGRTDTQYF. The V call is TRBV27, the J call TRBJ2-3; 9 bases are a match to TRBD2. Trimming took 5 bases from V and 1 from J; bases not matched to a gene: 7. The germline gives CDR1 MNHEY, CDR2 SMNVEV (reference sequence). The CDR3 is made up of 16 amino acids.

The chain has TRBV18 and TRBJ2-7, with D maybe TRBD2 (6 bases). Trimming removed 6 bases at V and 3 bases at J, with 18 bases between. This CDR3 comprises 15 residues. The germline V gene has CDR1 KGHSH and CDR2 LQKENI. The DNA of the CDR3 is TGTGCCAGCTCGGGGGGTCAGGAATCTAACTACGAGCAGTACTTC. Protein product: CASSGGQESNYEQYF.

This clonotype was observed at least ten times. The CDR3 bases are TGTGCCAGCAGCGTAGTGGGACTAGCATACCAAGAGACCCAGTACTTC. Its translation is CASSVVGLAYQETQYF. V gene TRBV9 combines with J gene TRBJ2-5, with TRBD2 matching 9 bases. This CDR3 region has 16 residues. V shed 0 bases and J 0 bases; nucleotides not matched to a gene: 3. Germline CDR1 is SGDLS and CDR2 is YYNGEE.

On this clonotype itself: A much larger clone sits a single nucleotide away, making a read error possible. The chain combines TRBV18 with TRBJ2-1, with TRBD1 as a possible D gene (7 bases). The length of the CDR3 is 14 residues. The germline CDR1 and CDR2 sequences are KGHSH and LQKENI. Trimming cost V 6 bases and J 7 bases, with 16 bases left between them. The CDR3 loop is CASSRDSVMNEQFF. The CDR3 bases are TGTGCCAGCTCGCGGGACAGTGTCATGAATGAGCAGTTCTTC.

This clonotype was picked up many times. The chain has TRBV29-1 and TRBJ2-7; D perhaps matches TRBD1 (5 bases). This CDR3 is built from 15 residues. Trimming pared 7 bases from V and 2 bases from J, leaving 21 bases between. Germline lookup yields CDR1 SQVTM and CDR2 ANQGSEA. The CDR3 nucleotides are TGCAGCGCTGAGGTGTTTTTCGGACAAGCCTACGAGCAGTACTTC. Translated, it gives CSAEVFFGQAYEQYF.

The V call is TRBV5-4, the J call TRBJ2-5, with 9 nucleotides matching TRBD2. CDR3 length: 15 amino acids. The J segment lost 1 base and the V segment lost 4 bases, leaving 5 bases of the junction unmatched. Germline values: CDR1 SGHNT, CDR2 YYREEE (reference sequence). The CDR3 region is CASSPRREGQETQYF. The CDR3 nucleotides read TGTGCCAGCAGCCCGCGGCGGGAGGGCCAAGAGACCCAGTACTTC.

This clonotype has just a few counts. In DNA, the CDR3 is TGTGCCAGCAGCTCCCCTCAGGGGGCTGGCTACACCTTC. Its translation: CASSSPQGAGYTF. The chain joins TRBV7-2 to TRBJ1-2; 8 bases align to TRBD1. V gave up 4 bases and J gave up 7 bases; unmatched junction bases: 5. The CDR3 is 13 amino acids. The germline CDR1 and CDR2 sequences are SGHTA and FQGNSA.

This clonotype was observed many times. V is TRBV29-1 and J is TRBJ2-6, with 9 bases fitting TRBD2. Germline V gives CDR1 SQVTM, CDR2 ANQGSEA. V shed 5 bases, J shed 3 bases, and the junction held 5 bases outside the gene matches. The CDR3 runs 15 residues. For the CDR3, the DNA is TGCAGCGTTCGCGGGGGGGCTAATGGGGCCAACGTCCTGACTTTC. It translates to CSVRGGANGANVLTF. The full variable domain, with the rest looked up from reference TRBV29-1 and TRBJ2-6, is SAVISQKPSRDICQRGTSLTIQCQVDSQVTMMFWYRQQPGQSLTLIATANQGSEATYESGFVIDKFPISRPNLTFSTLTVSNMSPEDSSIYLCSVRGGANGANVLTFGAGSRLTVL.

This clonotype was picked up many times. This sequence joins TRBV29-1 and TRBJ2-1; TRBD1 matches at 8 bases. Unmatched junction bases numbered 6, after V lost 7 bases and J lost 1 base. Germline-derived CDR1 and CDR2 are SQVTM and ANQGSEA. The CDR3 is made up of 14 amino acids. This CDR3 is CSAPDRGSYNEQFF. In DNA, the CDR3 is TGCAGCGCCCCAGACAGGGGTTCCTACAATGAGCAGTTCTTC.

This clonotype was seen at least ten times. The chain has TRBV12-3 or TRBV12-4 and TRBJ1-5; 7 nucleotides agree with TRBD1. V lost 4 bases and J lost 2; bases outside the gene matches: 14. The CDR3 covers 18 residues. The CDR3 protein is CASSSPGQLGKGNQPQHF. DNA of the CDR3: TGTGCCAGCAGTTCCCCGGGACAGTTGGGAAAGGGCAATCAGCCCCAGCATTTT.

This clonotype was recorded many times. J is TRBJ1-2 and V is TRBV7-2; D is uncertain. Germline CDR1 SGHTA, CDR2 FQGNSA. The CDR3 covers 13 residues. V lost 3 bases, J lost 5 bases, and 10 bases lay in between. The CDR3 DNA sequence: TGTGCCAGCAGCTTCCACACGGCGTATGGCTACACCTTC. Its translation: CASSFHTAYGYTF. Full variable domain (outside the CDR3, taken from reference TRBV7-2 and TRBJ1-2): GAGVSQSPSNKVTEKGKDVELRCDPISGHTALYWYRQSLGQGLEFLIYFQGNSAPDKSGLPSDRFSAERTGGSVSTLTIQRTQQEDSAVYLCASSFHTAYGYTFGSGTRLTVV.

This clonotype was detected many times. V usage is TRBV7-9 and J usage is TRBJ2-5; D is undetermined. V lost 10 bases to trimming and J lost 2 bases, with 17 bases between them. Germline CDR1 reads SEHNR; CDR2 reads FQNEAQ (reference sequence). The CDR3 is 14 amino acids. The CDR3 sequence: CATRTGQHQETQYF. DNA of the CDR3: TGTGCCACCCGAACCGGGCAACATCAAGAGACCCAGTACTTC. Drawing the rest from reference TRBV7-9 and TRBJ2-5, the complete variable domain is DTGVSQNPRHKITKRGQNVTFRCDPISEHNRLYWYRQTLGQGPEFLTYFQNEAQLEKSRLLSDRFSAERPKGSFSTLEIQRTEQGDSAMYLCATRTGQHQETQYFGPGTRLLVL.

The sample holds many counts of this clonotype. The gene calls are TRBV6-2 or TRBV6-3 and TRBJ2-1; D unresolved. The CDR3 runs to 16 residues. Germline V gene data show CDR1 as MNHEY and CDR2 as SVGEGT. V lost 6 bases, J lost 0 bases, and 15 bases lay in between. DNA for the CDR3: TGTGCCAGCAGCGAAATCCTCAGGAGCTCCTACAATGAGCAGTTCTTC. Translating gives CASSEILRSSYNEQFF.

CDR3 bases: TGTGCCAGTAGTATAGGAGACGGACAGGGTCTTGGGCCCCAGCATTTT. This codes for CASSIGDGQGLGPQHF. The chain carries TRBV19 and TRBJ1-5; 8 bases line up with TRBD1. This CDR3 has 16 residues. The trim removed 1 base at V and 9 bases at J, leaving 11 bases unmatched. Germline V CDR1 and CDR2: LNHDA, SQIVND (reference sequence).

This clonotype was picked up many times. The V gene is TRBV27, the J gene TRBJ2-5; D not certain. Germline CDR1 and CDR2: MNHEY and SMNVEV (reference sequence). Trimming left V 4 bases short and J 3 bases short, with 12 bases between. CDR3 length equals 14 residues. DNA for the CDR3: TGTGCCAGCAGTTCACAAGGGATGGAAGAGACCCAGTACTTC. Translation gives CASSSQGMEETQYF.

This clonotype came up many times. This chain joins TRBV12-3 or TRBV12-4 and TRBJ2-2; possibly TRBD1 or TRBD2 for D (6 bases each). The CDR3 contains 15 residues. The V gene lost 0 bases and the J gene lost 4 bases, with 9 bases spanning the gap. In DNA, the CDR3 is TGTGCCAGCAGTTTAGCGGGGGGCGGCACCGGGGAGCTGTTTTTT. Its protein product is CASSLAGGGTGELFF.

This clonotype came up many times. The CDR3 loop reads CASSRTGRYLETQYF. In DNA, the CDR3 is TGCGCCAGCAGCAGGACAGGGCGTTATTTGGAGACCCAGTACTTC. This chain uses TRBV10-2 with TRBJ2-5; TRBD1 matches at 8 bases. CDR3 length: 15 amino acids. CDR1 is WSHSY and CDR2 is SAAADI in the germline V gene. V dropped 6 bases and J dropped 5; count of bases not matched to a gene: 11.

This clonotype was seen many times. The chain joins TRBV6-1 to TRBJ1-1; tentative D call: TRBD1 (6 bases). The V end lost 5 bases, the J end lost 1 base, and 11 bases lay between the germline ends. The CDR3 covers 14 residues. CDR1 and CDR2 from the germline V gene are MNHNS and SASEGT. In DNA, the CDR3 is TGTGCCAGCAGTCGCCCACAGGGGAACACTGAAGCTTTCTTT. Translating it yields CASSRPQGNTEAFF.

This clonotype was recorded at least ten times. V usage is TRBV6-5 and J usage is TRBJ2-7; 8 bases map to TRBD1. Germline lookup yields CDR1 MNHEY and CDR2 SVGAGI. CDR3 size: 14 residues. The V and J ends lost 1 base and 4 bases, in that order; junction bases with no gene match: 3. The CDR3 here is CASSYWDRPYEQYF. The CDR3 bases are TGTGCCAGCAGTTACTGGGACAGGCCTTACGAGCAGTACTTC.

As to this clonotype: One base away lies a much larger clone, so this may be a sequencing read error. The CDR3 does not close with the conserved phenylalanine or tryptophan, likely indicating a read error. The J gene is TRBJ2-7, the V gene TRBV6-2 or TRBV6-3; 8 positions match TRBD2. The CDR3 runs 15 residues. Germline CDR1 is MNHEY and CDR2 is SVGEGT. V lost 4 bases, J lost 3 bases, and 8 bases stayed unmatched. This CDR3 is CASSLPAGTSYEQYY. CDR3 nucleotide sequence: TGTGCCAGCAGTTTGCCCGCCGGGACTAGCTACGAGCAGTACTAC.

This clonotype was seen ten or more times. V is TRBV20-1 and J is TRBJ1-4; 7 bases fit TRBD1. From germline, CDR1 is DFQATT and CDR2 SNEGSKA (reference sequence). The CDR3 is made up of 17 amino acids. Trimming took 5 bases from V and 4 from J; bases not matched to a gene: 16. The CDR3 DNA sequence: TGCAGTGCTGATCCGGGACAGTATCGTACGGGTAATGAAAAACTGTTTTTT. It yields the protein CSADPGQYRTGNEKLFF.

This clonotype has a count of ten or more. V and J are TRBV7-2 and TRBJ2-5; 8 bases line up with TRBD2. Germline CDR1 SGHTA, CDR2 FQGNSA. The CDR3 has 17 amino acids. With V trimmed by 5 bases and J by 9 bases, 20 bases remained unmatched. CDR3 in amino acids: CASSHYALTSGRGAQYF. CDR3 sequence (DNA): TGTGCCAGCAGCCATTATGCGCTGACAAGCGGGCGGGGGGCCCAGTACTTC.

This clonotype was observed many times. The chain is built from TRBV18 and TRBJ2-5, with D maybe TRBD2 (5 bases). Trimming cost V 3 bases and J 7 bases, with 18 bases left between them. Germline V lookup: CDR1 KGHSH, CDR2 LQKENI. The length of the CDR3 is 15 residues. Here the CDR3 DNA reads TGTGCCAGCTCACCCCTCTGGGAGCCGGAATGGACCCAGTACTTC. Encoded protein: CASSPLWEPEWTQYF.

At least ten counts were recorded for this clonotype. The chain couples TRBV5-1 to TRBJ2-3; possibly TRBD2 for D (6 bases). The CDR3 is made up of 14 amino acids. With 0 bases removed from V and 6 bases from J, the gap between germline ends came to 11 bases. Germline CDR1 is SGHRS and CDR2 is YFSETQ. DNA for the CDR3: TGCGCCAGCAGCTTGGGTCGGGGACTGGATACGCAGTATTTT. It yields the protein CASSLGRGLDTQYF. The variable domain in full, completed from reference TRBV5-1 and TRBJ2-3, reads KAGVTQTPRYLIKTRGQQVTLSCSPISGHRSVSWYQQTPGQGLQFLFEYFSETQRNKGNFPGRFSGRQFSNSRSEMNVSTLELGDSALYLCASSLGRGLDTQYFGPGTRLTVL.

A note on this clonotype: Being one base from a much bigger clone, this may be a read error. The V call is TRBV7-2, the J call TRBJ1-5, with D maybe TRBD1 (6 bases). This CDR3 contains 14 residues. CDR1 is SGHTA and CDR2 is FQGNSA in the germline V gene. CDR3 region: CVSSQGNSNQPQHF. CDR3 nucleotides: TGTGTCAGCAGCCAGGGGAATAGCAATCAGCCCCAGCATTTT.

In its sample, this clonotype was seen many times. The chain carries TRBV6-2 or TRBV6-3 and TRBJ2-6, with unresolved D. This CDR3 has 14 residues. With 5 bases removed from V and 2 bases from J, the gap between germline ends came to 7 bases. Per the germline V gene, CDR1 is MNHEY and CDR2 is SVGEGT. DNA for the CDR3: TGTGCCAGCAGTCTAGACGCTGGGGCCAACGTCCTGACTTTC. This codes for CASSLDAGANVLTF.

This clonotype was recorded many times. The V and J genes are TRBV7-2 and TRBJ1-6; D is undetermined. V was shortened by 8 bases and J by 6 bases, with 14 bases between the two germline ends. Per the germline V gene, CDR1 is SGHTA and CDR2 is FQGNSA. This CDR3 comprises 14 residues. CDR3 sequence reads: CASSISGTNSPLHF. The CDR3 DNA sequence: TGTGCCAGCTCTATCTCGGGTACTAATTCACCCCTCCACTTT.